Listed here are 31 T cell receptor beta chains from one sample, sequenced in a study of blood T cells in healthy people across ages. A second PCR, run for about 7 to 11 cycles, used a sample-barcoded 5' primer plus a J-beta primer mix. One entry per CDR3 protein results from TCRdb running MiXCR on the 5' RACE reads. The sample holds roughly 1.6 million distinct CDR3 sequences; roughly 32% are singletons and the top ten take around 10%. Sequences were obtained from blood. These receptors all stem from a woman aged 25-40 years in good health.

This clonotype was counted between two and nine times. The rearrangement joins TRBV6-5 to TRBJ2-6; D unclear. Trimming took off 5 bases at V and 2 bases at J, with 10 bases between the two ends. This CDR3 contains 15 residues. Germline-derived CDR1 and CDR2 are MNHEY and SVGAGI. CDR3 sequence: CASSGNSAGANVLTF. DNA of the CDR3: TGTGCCAGCAGTGGAAACAGTGCTGGGGCCAACGTCCTGACTTTC.

CDR3 DNA sequence: TGTGCCAGCAGCCAACAGGGGCGTAAAGATACGCAGTATTTT. Protein sequence: CASSQQGRKDTQYF. The rearrangement links TRBV3-1 to TRBJ2-3; D may be TRBD1 (6 bases). The germline V gene encodes CDR1 LGHDT and CDR2 YNNKEL (reference sequence). Between the trimmed V and J ends, which lost 2 bases and 5 bases, there was a span of 11 bases. This CDR3 spans 14 amino acids.

The rearrangement links TRBV6-1 to TRBJ1-4, with D hard to call. Germline assignment: CDR1 MNHNS and CDR2 SASEGT. V was cut by 2 bases and J by 7 bases, with 5 bases left in between. The CDR3 runs to 12 residues. The CDR3 DNA sequence: TGTGCCAGCAGTGAACGGCGTGAAAAACTGTTTTTT. Its translation: CASSERREKLFF.

This chain uses TRBV5-6 with TRBJ2-3; 7 positions agree with TRBD1. Germline V lookup: CDR1 SGHDT, CDR2 YYEEEE. The J segment lost 3 bases and the V segment lost 4 bases, leaving 11 bases of the junction unmatched. The CDR3 extends over 16 amino acids. The CDR3 is CASSELQGSLTDTQYF. The CDR3 DNA follows: TGTGCCAGCAGCGAACTACAGGGGTCCTTGACAGATACGCAGTATTTT.

The CDR3 region is CASSAKPKAGANVLTF. CDR3 DNA sequence: TGTGCCAGCAGCGCCAAACCCAAGGCAGGGGCCAACGTCCTGACTTTC. The chain has TRBV9 and TRBJ2-6; D unresolved. Trimming left V 3 bases short and J 4 bases short, with 14 bases between. Germline loops: CDR1 SGDLS, CDR2 YYNGEE. The CDR3 consists of 16 residues.

With respect to this clonotype: Being one base from a much bigger clone, this may be a read error. This chain uses TRBV7-9 with TRBJ2-3; tentative D call: TRBD2 (5 bases). Germline V gene lookup returns CDR1 SEHNR and CDR2 FQNEAQ (reference sequence). V was trimmed by 2 bases and J by 0 bases, leaving 9 bases between them. The CDR3 loop spans 15 amino acids. The CDR3 is CASSLSSESTDTQYF. For the CDR3, the DNA is TGTGCCAGCAGCTTAAGTAGCGAGAGCACAGATACGCAGTATTTT.

J is TRBJ1-1 and V is TRBV5-1; D unresolved. V was shortened by 4 bases and J by 0 bases, with 13 bases between the two germline ends. The length of the CDR3 is 15 residues. The V gene's germline CDR1 is SGHRS and CDR2 YFSETQ. CDR3 sequence reads: CASSLQENVNTEAFF. Here the CDR3 DNA reads TGCGCCAGCAGCCTTCAGGAAAATGTGAACACTGAAGCTTTCTTT.

This clonotype has only a few counts. The genes are TRBV29-1 and TRBJ2-2; possibly TRBD1 for D (5 bases). The CDR3 has 13 amino acids. CDR1 SQVTM and CDR2 ANQGSEA come from the germline V gene. V was cut by 6 bases and J by 8 bases, with 16 bases left in between. The CDR3 DNA reads TGCAGCGTACAGGTGATAATAACGGGGGAGCTGTTTTTT. This gives the protein CSVQVIITGELFF.

The chain has TRBV20-1 and TRBJ1-2, with TRBD1 identical over 7 bases. The CDR3 has 15 amino acids. The V segment lost 4 bases and the J segment 7 bases; nucleotides outside the gene matches: 15. Germline CDR1 DFQATT, CDR2 SNEGSKA (reference sequence). CDR3 amino acids: CSATQGGAGYSGYTF. As DNA, the CDR3 is TGCAGTGCTACCCAGGGGGGCGCAGGGTATAGTGGCTACACCTTC.

J is TRBJ2-5 and V is TRBV24-1, with D possibly matching TRBD2 (6 bases). V lost 0 bases to trimming and J lost 1 base, with 11 bases between them. The germline gives CDR1 KGHDR, CDR2 SFDVKD. The CDR3 loop spans 16 amino acids. CDR3 nucleotides: TGTGCCACCAGTGATTTGCTTCCGGGAGTCCAAGAGACCCAGTACTTC. As protein: CATSDLLPGVQETQYF.

This clonotype came up many times. J is TRBJ2-7 and V is TRBV12-3 or TRBV12-4; D tentatively fits TRBD1 or TRBD2 (6 bases each). The CDR3 contains 13 residues. Deletions cut 1 base from V and 6 bases from J, with 10 bases between. The CDR3 region has the DNA TGTGCCAGCAGTTTAGAGGAGGGGGGCGAGCAGTACTTC. Residues: CASSLEEGGEQYF.

This clonotype has only one observation. The chain recombines TRBV18 with TRBJ1-2; D remains ambiguous. Germline V lookup: CDR1 KGHSH, CDR2 LQKENI. This CDR3 contains 14 residues. V shed 3 bases and J shed 4 bases, with 12 bases lying between them. In DNA form, the CDR3 reads TGTGCCAGCTCACCTGAGTCGGGTAGCTATGGCTACACCTTC. Amino acid sequence: CASSPESGSYGYTF.

This clonotype was observed a handful of times. This chain joins TRBV28 and TRBJ2-5; D may be TRBD2 (6 bases). With 6 bases removed from V and 0 bases from J, the gap between germline ends came to 11 bases. The CDR3 consists of 14 residues. The germline CDR1 and CDR2 sequences are MDHEN and SYDVKM. The chain's CDR3 is CASRFRDYQETQYF. Here the CDR3 DNA reads TGTGCCAGCAGATTCCGGGACTACCAAGAGACCCAGTACTTC.

The chain joins TRBV5-1 to TRBJ2-3; 7 bases fit TRBD1. CDR1 is SGHRS, CDR2 YFSETQ, per germline. With 2 bases clipped from V and 2 bases from J, the junction kept 8 bases outside the gene matches. The CDR3 has 16 residues. CDR3: CASSFRGQTNTDTQYF. The CDR3 nucleotides are TGCGCCAGCAGCTTTAGGGGACAGACAAACACAGATACGCAGTATTTT.

This clonotype was observed a handful of times. The rearrangement uses TRBV7-9 and TRBJ2-2; D gene unclear. Trimming cost V 10 bases and J 6 bases, with 6 bases left between them. This CDR3 spans 10 amino acids. Per the germline V gene, CDR1 is SEHNR and CDR2 is FQNEAQ (reference sequence). The CDR3 spells CAIPPGELFF. The CDR3 DNA follows: TGTGCCATTCCTCCCGGGGAGCTGTTTTTT.

This clonotype was counted only a few times. The chain carries TRBV29-1 and TRBJ1-1; weak D call: TRBD1 (6 bases). Trimming took 1 base from V and 5 from J, leaving 11 bases between them. Germline loops: CDR1 SQVTM, CDR2 ANQGSEA. The CDR3 runs 13 residues. CDR3 DNA: TGCAGCGTTGAAGCAGGGGTTGTGACTGAAGCTTTCTTT. Protein: CSVEAGVVTEAFF. The full variable domain, rest sourced from reference TRBV29-1 and TRBJ1-1, is SAVISQKPSRDICQRGTSLTIQCQVDSQVTMMFWYRQQPGQSLTLIATANQGSEATYESGFVIDKFPISRPNLTFSTLTVSNMSPEDSSIYLCSVEAGVVTEAFFGQGTRLTVV.

The table lists this clonotype with a count of one. The V call is TRBV5-1, the J call TRBJ2-3, with TRBD1 identical over 8 bases. Per germline, CDR1 SGHRS and CDR2 YFSETQ. The CDR3 covers 17 residues. V lost 4 bases to trimming and J lost 6 bases; unmatched junction nucleotides: 16. In DNA form, the CDR3 reads TGCGCCAGCAGCCAACAACCCGGGACAGGTTCGTTGGATACGCAGTATTTT. Protein product: CASSQQPGTGSLDTQYF.

On this clonotype: One end of the junction varies from germline; a read error may be responsible. This chain connects TRBV29-1 to TRBJ2-3, with D possibly matching TRBD1 (5 bases). The CDR3 is 13 amino acids. The germline gives CDR1 SQVTM, CDR2 ANQGSEA. As DNA, the CDR3 is TGCAGCGGGCTAGTAGGCCTCACAGGTACGCAGTATTTT. It specifies CSGLVGLTGTQYF.

This clonotype has a count of ten or more. The V gene is TRBV20-1, the J gene TRBJ2-7; 8 nucleotides agree with TRBD2. Trimming cost V 0 bases and J 5 bases; bases outside gene matches: 12. Germline CDR1 and CDR2: DFQATT and SNEGSKA (reference sequence). This CDR3 region has 16 residues. The CDR3: CSARDPGSGILNEQYF. The CDR3 coding sequence is TGCAGTGCTAGAGATCCTGGTAGCGGGATTCTCAACGAGCAGTACTTC.

In this sample, this clonotype turned up a few times. J is TRBJ2-1 and V is TRBV5-1; maybe TRBD2 (6 bases). Germline V gives CDR1 SGHRS, CDR2 YFSETQ. V was cut by 5 bases and J by 8 bases, with 17 bases left in between. The CDR3 is made up of 14 amino acids. The CDR3 spells CASRTTSWSDEQFF. The CDR3 DNA reads TGCGCCAGCAGAACGACTAGTTGGAGCGATGAGCAGTTCTTC.

CDR3 region: CASSLQGTGGSEQYF. As DNA, the CDR3 is TGTGCCAGCAGCTTGCAGGGCACAGGGGGCAGCGAGCAGTACTTC. V is TRBV9 and J is TRBJ2-7, with TRBD1 identical over 9 bases. This CDR3 is built from 15 residues. Germline CDR1 reads SGDLS; CDR2 reads YYNGEE. Unmatched junction bases numbered 11, after V lost 4 bases and J lost 6 bases.

This clonotype was counted a few times. In DNA form, the CDR3 reads TGTGCCAGCAGTTGGGGGCGTACCATGAACACTGAAGCTTTCTTT. Protein product: CASSWGRTMNTEAFF. The gene calls are TRBV27 and TRBJ1-1, with D possibly matching TRBD1 (6 bases). The germline V gene encodes CDR1 MNHEY and CDR2 SMNVEV (reference sequence). CDR3 length: 15 amino acids. Trimming shortened V by 4 bases and J by 0 bases, and 12 bases separated the two germline ends.

The CDR3 is CASSEGGLGNYGYTF. CDR3 in DNA: TGTGCCAGCAGTGAAGGGGGGCTCGGCAACTATGGCTACACCTTC. The J gene is TRBJ1-2, the V gene TRBV6-1, with D tentatively TRBD1 (6 bases). Germline V gene lookup returns CDR1 MNHNS and CDR2 SASEGT. The CDR3 contains 15 residues. V was cut by 1 base and J by 2 bases, with 11 bases left in between.

In this sample, this clonotype turned up a few times. The chain recombines TRBV5-1 with TRBJ2-1, with TRBD1 as a possible D gene (6 bases). V lost 3 bases, J lost 10 bases, and 20 bases lay in between. Germline assignment: CDR1 SGHRS and CDR2 YFSETQ. This CDR3 region has 15 residues. CDR3 sequence reads: CASSSTGTGFGEQFF. CDR3 nucleotide sequence: TGCGCCAGCAGCTCGACAGGTACGGGGTTTGGAGAGCAGTTCTTC.

The rearrangement uses TRBV12-3 or TRBV12-4 and TRBJ1-1; 7 nucleotides line up with TRBD1. J lost 12 bases, V lost 1 base, and 8 bases had no gene match. This CDR3 is 13 amino acids long. This CDR3 is CASSLVQGFWSFF. The CDR3 nucleotides are TGTGCCAGCAGTTTAGTACAGGGGTTTTGGTCTTTCTTT.

V usage is TRBV6-1 and J usage is TRBJ2-7; D is ambiguous. CDR3 length equals 10 residues. V shed 9 bases and J shed 9 bases, with 12 bases lying between them. Germline V gene sequence: CDR1 MNHNS, CDR2 SASEGT. Written as DNA, the CDR3 is TGTGCCAGGAAGACGAACGGGCAGTACTTC. Translation gives CARKTNGQYF.

The table lists this clonotype with many counts. The rearrangement joins TRBV20-1 to TRBJ2-3, with 10 bases matching TRBD2. Germline loops: CDR1 DFQATT, CDR2 SNEGSKA (reference sequence). This CDR3 has 14 amino acids. After removal of 3 bases from V and 4 bases from J, the junction contained 4 bases not matched to a gene. In nucleotides, the CDR3 is TGCAGTGCTAGTACTAGCGGGGTTGCAGATACGCAGTATTTT. This gives the protein CSASTSGVADTQYF.

A note on this clonotype: The junction shows a germline mismatch at one end, possibly a read error. The chain combines TRBV7-2 with TRBJ2-1; TRBD2 matches 8 bases. The CDR3 is 15 residues long. Germline loops: CDR1 SGHTA, CDR2 FQGNSA. CDR3 loop: CASSFPGLESNEQFF. CDR3 in DNA: TGCGCCAGCAGCTTTCCGGGACTAGAGAGCAATGAGCAGTTCTTC.

The sample holds a few counts of this clonotype. V gene TRBV6-1 combines with J gene TRBJ2-3; 8 bases agree with TRBD1. CDR1 and CDR2 (germline): MNHNS, SASEGT. The CDR3 runs to 16 residues. With V trimmed by 1 base and J by 3 bases, 6 bases remained unmatched. The CDR3 spells CASSEEWRQGTDTQYF. The CDR3 bases are TGTGCCAGCAGTGAAGAATGGAGACAGGGGACAGATACGCAGTATTTT.

With respect to this clonotype: A read error may account for a junction end that differs from germline. The rearrangement links TRBV5-5 to TRBJ1-2; no firm D call. The CDR3 is 15 residues long. CDR1 is SGHKS and CDR2 is YYEKEE in the germline V gene (reference sequence). The CDR3 nucleotides read TGTGCCAGCAGCTTGGCCTTGGGAGCTAACCATGGCTACACCTTC. Its translation is CASSLALGANHGYTF.

The rearrangement uses TRBV10-3 and TRBJ2-2, with TRBD1 as a possible D gene (6 bases). The V and J ends lost 6 bases and 3 bases respectively, with 17 bases between them. The CDR3 sequence is 16 residues long. Germline lookup yields CDR1 ENHRY and CDR2 SYGVKD. CDR3 sequence reads: CAISKGTTLDTGELFF. The DNA for the CDR3 is TGTGCCATCAGCAAAGGGACAACTCTTGACACCGGGGAGCTGTTTTTT.